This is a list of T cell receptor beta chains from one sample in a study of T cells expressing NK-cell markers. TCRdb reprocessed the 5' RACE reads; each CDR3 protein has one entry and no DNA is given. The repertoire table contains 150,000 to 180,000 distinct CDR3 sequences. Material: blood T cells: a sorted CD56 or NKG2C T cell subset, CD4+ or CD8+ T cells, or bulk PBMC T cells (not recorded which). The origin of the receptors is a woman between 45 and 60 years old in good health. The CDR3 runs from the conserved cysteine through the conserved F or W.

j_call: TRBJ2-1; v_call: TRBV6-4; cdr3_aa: CASSDSGEGGDEQFF
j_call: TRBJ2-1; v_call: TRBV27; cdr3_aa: CASSLSGDAYNEQFF
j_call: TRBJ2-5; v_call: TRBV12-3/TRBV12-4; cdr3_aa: CASSVPRDLETQYF
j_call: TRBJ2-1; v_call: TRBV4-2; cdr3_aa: CASSQRLANEQFF
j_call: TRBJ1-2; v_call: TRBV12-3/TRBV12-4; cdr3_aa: CASSLDHVRGEGYTF
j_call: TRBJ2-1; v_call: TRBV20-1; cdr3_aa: CSARSLLAGGPGDEQFF
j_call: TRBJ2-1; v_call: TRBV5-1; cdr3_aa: CASSLAFEGLAGAGEQFF
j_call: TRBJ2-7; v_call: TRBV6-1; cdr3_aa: CASSDNGSTYEQYF
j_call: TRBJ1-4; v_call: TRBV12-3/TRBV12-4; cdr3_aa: CASSFPPGSTVLEKLFF
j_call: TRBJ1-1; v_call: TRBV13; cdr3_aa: CASSSPAGAEAFF
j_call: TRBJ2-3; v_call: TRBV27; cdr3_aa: CASRDGRLPVLRTDTQYF
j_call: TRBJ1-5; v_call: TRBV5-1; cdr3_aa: CASSTTGEEGNQPQHF
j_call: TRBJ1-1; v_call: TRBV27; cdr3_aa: CASSLRREGLTEAFF